The 2 T cell receptor beta chains presented below share a single source sample, sequenced in a study of T-cell memory formation after mild COVID-19. MiXCR, applied by TCRdb to the 5' RACE reads, yields one record per CDR3 protein. The top ten clones hold roughly 21% of a sample with around 390,000 distinct CDR3 sequences, roughly 15% of them seen once. The specimen was PBMCs or a T cell subset sorted from them (not recorded which). These receptors all stem from a man younger than 35 who had mild COVID-19 (a few samples of this study predate the infection). Cell type and time point are not known.

This clonotype was seen a handful of times. V and J are TRBV5-1 and TRBJ2-1; D gene ambiguous. Trimming removed 4 bases from V and 2 bases from J, with 13 bases in between. The CDR3 is 15 residues long. CDR1 is SGHRS, CDR2 YFSETQ, per germline. The CDR3 is CASSPSGRPYNEQFF. The CDR3 bases are TGCGCCAGCAGCCCATCGGGTAGACCCTACAATGAGCAGTTCTTC.

In its sample, this clonotype was seen a few times. The V call is TRBV9, the J call TRBJ2-5; 11 bases are a match to TRBD2. The germline CDR1 and CDR2 sequences are SGDLS and YYNGEE. The J segment lost 2 bases and the V segment lost 3 bases, leaving 6 bases of the junction unmatched. This CDR3 contains 16 residues. CDR3 residues: CASSAYLAGGQETQYF. The CDR3 DNA reads TGTGCCAGCAGCGCGTACCTAGCGGGGGGACAAGAGACCCAGTACTTC.